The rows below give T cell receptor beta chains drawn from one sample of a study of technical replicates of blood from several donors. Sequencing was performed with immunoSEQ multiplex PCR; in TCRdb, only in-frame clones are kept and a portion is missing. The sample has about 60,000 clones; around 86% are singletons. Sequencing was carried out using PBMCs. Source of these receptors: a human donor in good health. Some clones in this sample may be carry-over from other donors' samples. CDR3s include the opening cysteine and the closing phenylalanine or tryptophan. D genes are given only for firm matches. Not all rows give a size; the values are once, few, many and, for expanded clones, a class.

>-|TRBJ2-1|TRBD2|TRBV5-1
TGCGCCAGCAGCTCCGCGGGAGCATACAATGAGCAGTTCTTC
CASSSAGAYNEQFF
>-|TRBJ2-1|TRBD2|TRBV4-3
TGCGCCAGCAGCCAAGATAAGGGTTGGACTAGCGGGAGCTCCTACAATGAGCAGTTCTTC
CASSQDKGWTSGSSYNEQFF
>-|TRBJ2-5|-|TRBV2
TGTGCCAGCAGCTTCAGGAGGGGCGAGACCCAGTACTTC
CASSFRRGETQYF
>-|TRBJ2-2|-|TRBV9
TGTGCCAGCAGTAGGAGTTTCACCGGGGAGCTGTTTTTT
CASSRSFTGELFF
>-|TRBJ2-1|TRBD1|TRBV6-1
TGTGCCATCCGACAGGGAGAAGCCGATGAGCAGTTCTTC
CAIRQGEADEQFF
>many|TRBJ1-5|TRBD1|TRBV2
TGTGCCGGGGGACAGGGGCGTCAGCCCCAGCATTTT
CAGGQGRQPQHF
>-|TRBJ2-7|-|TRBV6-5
TGTGCCAGCAGCTCCGGGACACTCTCCTACGAGCAGTACTTC
CASSSGTLSYEQYF
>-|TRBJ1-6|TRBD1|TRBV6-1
TGTGCCAGCAGTGGGGTGGGGACAGGGGTTCGTTCACCCCTCCACTTT
CASSGVGTGVRSPLHF
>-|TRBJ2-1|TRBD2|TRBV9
TGTGCCAGCAGCGAGGGACTAGCGGGGGGGCTATTTGAGCAGTTCTTC
CASSEGLAGGLFEQFF
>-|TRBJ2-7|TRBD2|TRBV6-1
TGTGCCAGCAGCCTCATGTCGGGGGGCGAGCAGTACTTC
CASSLMSGGEQYF
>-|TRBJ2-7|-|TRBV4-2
TGTGCCAGCAGCCACCCGGACACCTACGAGCAGTACTTC
CASSHPDTYEQYF
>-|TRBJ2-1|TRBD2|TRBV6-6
TGTGCCAGCAGTTTGATCGGGAGGGACAATGAGCAGTTCTTC
CASSLIGRDNEQFF
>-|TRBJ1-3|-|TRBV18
TGTGCCAGCTCACCACAAAGTGGACAGAGCTCTGGAAACACCATATATTTT
CASSPQSGQSSGNTIYF
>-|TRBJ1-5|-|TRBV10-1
TGCGCCAATACTTGCGGTGGTAGCAATCAGCCCCAGCATTTT
CANTCGGSNQPQHF
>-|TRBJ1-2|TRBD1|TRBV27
TGTGCCAGCAGTTTATCGTACCGACAGGGCAACTATGGCTACACCTTC
CASSLSYRQGNYGYTF